A selection of T cell receptor beta chains follows, all from one sample in a study of beta chain features in type 1 diabetes. TCRdb keeps only in-frame clones here, not all; method: immunoSEQ multiplex PCR. This sample yields 310,000 or so clones, of which 7% to 10% are seen a single time; more than 0.8% belongs to the top ten. Material for sequencing was central memory CD4+ T cells from blood. Receptor source: a man aged 25-45 years with type 1 diabetes. Each CDR3 is given with its conserved first and last residue. A D gene is named only where the DNA matches it firmly. Rows may omit the clone size; those that give it use once, few, many or a size class.

j_call	d_call	clone_size	v_call	cdr3_nt	cdr3_aa
TRBJ2-5	NA	NA	TRBV4-3	TGCGCCAGCAGCCAAGATACGGGCGGAGAGACCCAGTACTTC	CASSQDTGGETQYF
TRBJ2-5	NA	NA	TRBV5-8	TGTGCCAGCAGCGTTTCCGTTTCCAGGGAGGAGACCCAGTACTTC	CASSVSVSREETQYF
TRBJ1-6	NA	few	TRBV6-6	TGTGCCAGCAGCCTTTCCGGTCTTCCGGTAGGGGCCCTCCACTTT	CASSLSGLPVGALHF
TRBJ2-3	TRBD1	few	TRBV10-2	TGCGCCACCGACCAGGGACAGGGCACAGATACGCAGTATTTT	CATDQGQGTDTQYF
TRBJ2-5	TRBD2	few	TRBV7-2	TGTGCCAGCAGCTTTAGCGGGGGGCACCAAGAGACCCAGTACTTC	CASSFSGGHQETQYF
TRBJ2-2	TRBD1	once	TRBV2	TGTGCCAGCTATGCCGGGACAGTGAACACCGGGGAGCTGTTTTTT	CASYAGTVNTGELFF
TRBJ2-7	TRBD2	many	TRBV19	TGTGCCAGTAGTATAGGACTAGCTGCGTCCTACGAGCAGTACTTC	CASSIGLAASYEQYF
TRBJ1-1	NA	few	TRBV5-1	TGCGCCAGCAGCCCTCCGGGAGACACTGAAGCTTTCTTT	CASSPPGDTEAFF
TRBJ2-1	TRBD2	few	TRBV7-9	TGTGCCAGCTTTTGGGGACTAGCGGGGAATGAGCAGTTCTTC	CASFWGLAGNEQFF
TRBJ2-1	TRBD2	few	TRBV7-2	TGTGCCAGCAGCTTAGTTAGCGGGGGCAATGAGCAGTTCTTC	CASSLVSGGNEQFF
TRBJ1-3	NA	NA	TRBV28	TGTGCCAGCATAGGGCAGAGTTACTCTGGAAACACCATATATTTT	CASIGQSYSGNTIYF
TRBJ2-3	TRBD2	NA	TRBV4-3	TGCGCCAGCAGCCAAGATCATGCGGGGGAAGATACGCAGTATTTT	CASSQDHAGEDTQYF
TRBJ2-1	TRBD1	NA	TRBV6-4	TGTGCCAGCAGTGACTCGAGTAAAGGGACAGGGTGGAATGAGCAGTTCTTC	CASSDSSKGTGWNEQFF
TRBJ2-3	TRBD2	NA	TRBV7-6	TGTGCCAGCAGCTTCGGGGGGGCAGACACAGATACGCAGTATTTT	CASSFGGADTDTQYF
TRBJ2-3	NA	few	TRBV7-2	TGTGCCAGCAGCCCGCCGGCCTCCGATACGCAGTATTTT	CASSPPASDTQYF
TRBJ2-3	NA	NA	TRBV5-1	TGCGCCAGCAGCTTGAAACCAGGGGATACGCAGTATTTT	CASSLKPGDTQYF
TRBJ2-3	NA	few	TRBV4-3	TGCGCCAGCAGCCGCACGGGGGCTAGCACAGATACGCAGTATTTT	CASSRTGASTDTQYF
TRBJ1-6	NA	NA	TRBV27	TGTGCCAGCGGTATCCTAACAGTCGACGAAAATTCACCCCTCCACTTT	CASGILTVDENSPLHF
TRBJ1-4	TRBD1	NA	TRBV18	TGTGCCAGCTCACCTATACAGGGGGCAAGGAATGAAAAACTGTTTTTT	CASSPIQGARNEKLFF
TRBJ1-2	TRBD1	few	TRBV7-9	TGTGCCAGCAGCTCAGGACAGGGAGGCTACACCTTC	CASSSGQGGYTF